A selection of T cell receptor beta chains follows, all from one sample in a study of vaccination and CD4 T cells after COVID-19. The antigens these receptors bind are not known. MiXCR was run by TCRdb on the PCR reads, yielding one entry per CDR3 protein. The table has fewer than 20,000 distinct CDR3 sequences, around 40% seen once. Sequenced here: CD4+ T cells from blood, cultured in vitro, sampled before SARS-CoV-2 vaccination. The receptors come from a human donor who received a COVID-19 vaccine. Each CDR3 is given with its conserved first and last residue. The D gene is left open where the match is weak. Clone size, where shown, is once, few, many, or a class for clones that have expanded.

NA	TRBJ2-3	TRBV6-1	TRBD2	TGTGCCACCGACAGGGTAGCGGGGGCGGGAGATACGCAGTATTTT	CATDRVAGAGDTQYF
few	TRBJ1-1	TRBV9	NA	TGTGCCAGCAGCGTAGGAGGCGTCGTTGGTGAAGCTTTCTTT	CASSVGGVVGEAFF
few	TRBJ1-2	TRBV6-1	NA	TGTGCCAGCAGTACCGGGAGAGCCTATGGCTACACCTTC	CASSTGRAYGYTF
NA	TRBJ2-7	TRBV5-4	NA	TGTGCCAGCAGCTTGGTTGGAGTGGACGAGCAGTACTTC	CASSLVGVDEQYF
NA	TRBJ1-2	TRBV7-2	TRBD1	TGTGCCAGCAGCTTGGACAGGGAGTACTATGGCTACACCTTC	CASSLDREYYGYTF
NA	TRBJ1-5	TRBV27	TRBD1	TGTGCCAGCAGTCCCTCCGGGACAGAAGTTAGCAATCAGCCCCAGCATTTT	CASSPSGTEVSNQPQHF
NA	TRBJ2-7	TRBV6-1	NA	TGTGCCAGCCGGGGGAACAGAGGGGCCGTTGACGAGCAGTACTTC	CASRGNRGAVDEQYF
NA	TRBJ2-7	TRBV4-1	TRBD1	TGCGCCAGCAGACAAGAAACAGGGGGGCTGTACGAGCAGTACTTC	CASRQETGGLYEQYF
NA	TRBJ1-2	TRBV2	TRBD1	TGTGCCAGCAGTGAAGTAAAGGGGGCGCGTGGCTACACCTTC	CASSEVKGARGYTF
few	TRBJ1-3	TRBV7-2	TRBD1	TGTGCCAGCAGTTTTGCCCTAGGGGGCTCGTGGGGAAACACCATATATTTT	CASSFALGGSWGNTIYF
NA	TRBJ2-3	TRBV10-3	TRBD2	TGTGCCATCGCGGAGGGACTAGCGGGGGTCACAGATACGCAGTATTTT	CAIAEGLAGVTDTQYF
once	TRBJ2-5	TRBV5-4	TRBD1	TGTGCCAGCAGCACCGGACAGGGGCAAGAGACCCAGTACTTC	CASSTGQGQETQYF
NA	TRBJ2-7	TRBV5-4	TRBD1	TGTGCCAGCAGCTCCGGACAGGGCTTCTCCTACGAGCAGTACTTC	CASSSGQGFSYEQYF
few	TRBJ2-3	TRBV12-3/TRBV12-4	TRBD1	TGTGCCAGCAGTCCCCCCTCAGGGGGTAGCACAGATACGCAGTATTTT	CASSPPSGGSTDTQYF
few	TRBJ1-1	TRBV30	TRBD1	TGTGCCTGGGACAGGGGTCCGGGGACTGAAGCTTTCTTT	CAWDRGPGTEAFF
NA	TRBJ2-2	TRBV9	NA	TGTGCCAGCAGCATCACCAGCGCCGGGGAGCTGTTTTTT	CASSITSAGELFF
NA	TRBJ2-3	TRBV20-1	TRBD2	TGCAGTGCTCCACCCGGGCTAGCGGGGAGAGTAGGCACAGATACGCAGTATTTT	CSAPPGLAGRVGTDTQYF
NA	TRBJ1-1	TRBV19	TRBD1	TGTGCCAGTATGAGAGCGACAGGGGCTGAAGCTTTCTTT	CASMRATGAEAFF
NA	TRBJ1-1	TRBV6-2/TRBV6-3	TRBD1	TGTGCCAGCAGTTCCCCGACAGGGGTAACTAACACTGAAGCTTTCTTT	CASSSPTGVTNTEAFF
NA	TRBJ2-1	TRBV7-9	NA	TGTGCCAGCCAGGAGGGTACGAGCTCCTACAATGAGCAGTTCTTC	CASQEGTSSYNEQFF
NA	TRBJ2-1	TRBV6-1	NA	TGTGCCAGCAGTGGCCCCTCGGGGGGCGGAAATGAGCAGTTCTTC	CASSGPSGGGNEQFF
few	TRBJ2-3	TRBV6-5	NA	TGTGCCAGCAGTTACGGCGTCAGGGTTAAAGATACGCAGTATTTT	CASSYGVRVKDTQYF
NA	TRBJ2-5	TRBV11-2	NA	TGTGCCAGCAGCAAAGAGACCCAGTACTTC	CASSKETQYF
NA	TRBJ2-1	TRBV7-3	NA	TGTGCCAGCAGCTCCCCGGGCTCTAGTCTGTACAATGAGCAGTTCTTC	CASSSPGSSLYNEQFF
few	TRBJ1-5	TRBV20-1	NA	TGCAGTGCTAGTGGCCCAGGTAGCAATCAGCCCCAGCATTTT	CSASGPGSNQPQHF
NA	TRBJ1-5	TRBV2	TRBD1	TGTGCCAGCAGTGTCTACAGGGGGCTTAGCAATCAGCCCCAGCATTTT	CASSVYRGLSNQPQHF
NA	TRBJ2-1	TRBV20-1	TRBD2	TGCAGTGCTAAGGCTGCGGGGGGGCTGAATGAGCAGTTCTTC	CSAKAAGGLNEQFF
NA	TRBJ1-2	TRBV28	TRBD1	TGTGCCAGCAGTCGCTACAGGGGGCTAAATGGCTACACCTTC	CASSRYRGLNGYTF
few	TRBJ1-1	TRBV7-8	TRBD1	TGTGCCAGCAGCCCCGGACAGGGGAACACTGAAGCTTTCTTT	CASSPGQGNTEAFF
NA	TRBJ2-7	TRBV20-1	TRBD2	TGCAGTGCTAGACCTGCGGCTAGCGGGGGAGATCCCCACGAGCAGTACTTC	CSARPAASGGDPHEQYF
NA	TRBJ1-2	TRBV7-2	NA	TGTGCCAGCAGCTTAGCCACACCAAACCCCATCAGCGGCTACACCTTC	CASSLATPNPISGYTF
NA	TRBJ1-2	TRBV6-2/TRBV6-3	NA	TGTGCCAGCAGTTATCCAAGATTAGACAGCCGGGGCTACACCTTC	CASSYPRLDSRGYTF
NA	TRBJ2-5	TRBV27	TRBD2	TGTGCCAGCAGTCCTAGCGGGGGGGCCTTGAAGACCCAGTACTTC	CASSPSGGALKTQYF
NA	TRBJ1-1	TRBV11-2	NA	TGTGCCAGCAGCTCGGGACGGCACATGAACACTGAAGCTTTCTTT	CASSSGRHMNTEAFF
few	TRBJ1-5	TRBV6-1	NA	TGTGCCAGCAGCCGAGTCGGACAGTTAAGGCGGAATCAGCCCCAGCATTTT	CASSRVGQLRRNQPQHF
few	TRBJ2-7	TRBV20-1	TRBD1	TGCAGTGCTAGACCCGACAGGGGTTACGAGCAGTACTTC	CSARPDRGYEQYF
NA	TRBJ2-1	TRBV6-2/TRBV6-3	NA	TGTGCCAGCAGTTACTTTTTCGGTTACAGGGTACGGTCCGATGAGCAGTTCTTC	CASSYFFGYRVRSDEQFF
NA	TRBJ1-4	TRBV2	NA	TGTGCCAGCAGTGAAGATGCCCTTCCTGGTGAAAAACTGTTTTTT	CASSEDALPGEKLFF
few	TRBJ2-1	TRBV6-4	NA	TGTGCCAGCAGTGACTCGGAAGACCATGAGCAGTTCTTC	CASSDSEDHEQFF
medium-sized	TRBJ1-6	TRBV14	TRBD1	TGTGCCAGCAGCCCTGGACAGGGGGCGATTTCACCCCTCCACTTT	CASSPGQGAISPLHF
NA	TRBJ2-3	TRBV20-1	TRBD2	TGCAGTGCGCCACTAGCGGGGGGGCATTTAGATACGCAGTATTTT	CSAPLAGGHLDTQYF
NA	TRBJ1-2	TRBV19	NA	TGTGCCAGTAGTCCAGACACTAACTATGACTACACCTTC	CASSPDTNYDYTF
few	TRBJ1-6	TRBV30	NA	TGTGCCTGGAGTGTACGGTTTAAGGGAATCGGTTCACCCCTCCACTTT	CAWSVRFKGIGSPLHF
NA	TRBJ2-1	TRBV21-1	NA	TGTGCCAGCAGCAAAATGGGACCGGGACTCAAATACAATGAGCAGTTCTTC	CASSKMGPGLKYNEQFF
NA	TRBJ2-3	TRBV6-1	TRBD2	TGTGCCAGCACCCTGACTAGCGGCGATACGCAGTATTTT	CASTLTSGDTQYF
NA	TRBJ1-3	TRBV6-1	NA	TGTGCCAGCAGGCCGGGGGACCACTCTGGAAACACCATATATTTT	CASRPGDHSGNTIYF
few	TRBJ2-3	TRBV7-2	NA	TGTGCCAGCAGCTTAGTGTCGCAGGATACGCAGTATTTT	CASSLVSQDTQYF
NA	TRBJ2-3	TRBV24-1	NA	TGTGCCACCGCCTCGGAGGAAAGCACAGATACGCAGTATTTT	CATASEESTDTQYF
NA	TRBJ1-3	TRBV19	TRBD1	TGTGCCAGTACCTCGACAGGGGAGCCTGGAAACACCATATATTTT	CASTSTGEPGNTIYF
NA	TRBJ2-5	TRBV12-3/TRBV12-4	NA	TGTGCCAGCAGGGGAGGAGGCCAAGAGACCCAGTACTTC	CASRGGGQETQYF